This record concerns one T cell receptor (beta chain) sequence. Germline V gene sequence: CDR1 SGHNT, CDR2 YYREEE (reference sequence). The length of the CDR3 is 14 residues. The ends were cut back, 4 bases at V and 4 bases at J, with 15 bases in the middle. The sample comes from a study of shared clonotypes between healthy human individuals. TCRdb's table, derived via immunoSEQ multiplex PCR, lists solely in-frame clones and lacks some. The sample comprises about 2,500,000 clones, 85% to 95% of which are singletons, and over 0.12% rests with the top ten. The V gene is TRBV5-4, the J gene TRBJ2-7, with D perhaps being TRBD1 or TRBD2 (5 bases each). The clonotype originates from a man younger than 30 in good health. The sample taken for sequencing was naive CD4+ T cells sorted from blood. Subset given: CD45RA+ positively selected. The CDR3 protein is CASSQGDRGYEQYF. CDR3 DNA: TGTGCCAGCAGCCAGGGAGATAGGGGATACGAGCAGTACTTC.